A single sample gave rise to the 26 T cell receptor beta chains below, sequenced in a study of human T cells and chemical hapten exposure. Stated time point: patch test 1, 2 weeks after DPC sensitization. Treatment reported: therapeutic diphenylcyclopropenone sensitization with weekly scalp DPC. Using its own MiXCR run on the RACE reads, TCRdb lists one record per CDR3 protein. The sample lists fewer than 200,000 distinct CDR3 sequences, under 25% seen once, with about 7% in the top ten. This specimen was whole blood, taken in connection with sensitization to the hapten diphenylcyclopropenone (DPC). All receptors derive from a woman in her forties or fifties with alopecia areata. Some clones in this sample may be carry-over from other donors' samples.

This clonotype was found once. A read error may produce the germline difference seen at one junction end. This chain connects TRBV29-1 to TRBJ1-1; D remains ambiguous. Germline CDR1 is SQVTM and CDR2 is ANQGSEA. This CDR3 is 9 amino acids long. The CDR3 reads CSVDSAASF. CDR3 nucleotide sequence: TGCAGCGTTGATTCGGCGGCTTCCTTT.

This clonotype was detected a few times. The CDR3 sequence is CSVAPAGSTDTQYF. The CDR3 nucleotides read TGCAGCGTTGCCCCAGCGGGAAGCACAGATACGCAGTATTTT. This rearrangement joins TRBV29-1 to TRBJ2-3; TRBD2 matches 7 bases. Germline-derived CDR1 and CDR2 are SQVTM and ANQGSEA. This CDR3 is built from 14 residues. After removal of 4 bases from V and 0 bases from J, the junction contained 4 bases not matched to a gene.

This clonotype was counted ten times or more. The chain uses TRBV29-1 and TRBJ2-3; 7 nucleotides match TRBD2. The CDR3 totals 12 residues. Trimming cost V 7 bases and J 4 bases; bases outside gene matches: 5. The germline V gene has CDR1 SQVTM and CDR2 ANQGSEA. The CDR3 protein is CSGWTSADTQYF. The DNA for the CDR3 is TGCAGCGGATGGACTAGTGCAGATACGCAGTATTTT.

This clonotype was detected only a few times. The chain recombines TRBV2 with TRBJ1-2, with D unresolved. This CDR3 is built from 14 residues. The V gene lost 2 bases and the J gene lost 1 base, with 8 bases spanning the gap. Looked up from germline, CDR1 is SNHLY and CDR2 is FYNNEI. In DNA, the CDR3 is TGTGCCAGCAGTGAAATGGGGTTTAACTATGGCTACACCTTC. It codes for CASSEMGFNYGYTF.

This clonotype appeared a few times. CDR3 sequence reads: CASSLRPGTSNQPQHF. The CDR3 nucleotides read TGTGCCAGCAGCTTACGCCCAGGGACAAGCAATCAGCCCCAGCATTTT. This chain uses TRBV7-8 with TRBJ1-5; maybe TRBD1 (6 bases). The CDR3 covers 16 residues. V was clipped by 2 bases and J by 1 base, with 12 bases between them. Germline CDR1 and CDR2: SGHVS and FQNEAQ.

The chain has TRBV4-2 and TRBJ2-1; D may be TRBD2 (5 bases). In germline, CDR1 is LGHNA, CDR2 YNFKEQ. V was pared by 5 bases and J by 7 bases, with 12 bases between. There are 13 residues in the CDR3. This CDR3 reads CASSRSGENEQFF. CDR3 DNA: TGTGCCAGCAGCAGATCTGGGGAGAATGAGCAGTTCTTC.

This clonotype was detected a few times. The chain joins TRBV20-1 to TRBJ1-4, with TRBD1 matching 7 bases. Germline V gives CDR1 DFQATT, CDR2 SNEGSKA (reference sequence). The CDR3 is made up of 13 amino acids. The CDR3 here is CSIPRGNGEKLFF. In nucleotides, the CDR3 is TGCAGCATTCCCAGGGGGAATGGAGAAAAACTGTTTTTT.

The chain links TRBV30 to TRBJ2-1, with 8 positions matching TRBD1. The CDR3 is 14 residues long. V shed 6 bases, J shed 1 base, and the junction held 5 bases outside the gene matches. Germline V gives CDR1 GTSNPN, CDR2 SVGIG (reference sequence). CDR3 DNA: TGTGCCTGCAGGGGGCTGGAGTCCTACAATGAGCAGTTCTTC. Translation: CACRGLESYNEQFF.

The chain has TRBV3-1 and TRBJ1-4; no reliable D call. V was trimmed by 4 bases and J by 16 bases, leaving 19 bases between them. In germline, CDR1 is LGHDT, CDR2 YNNKEL (reference sequence). This CDR3 has 13 residues. The CDR3 region has the DNA TGTGCCAGCAGCCTAGTGGAAGGCGAGCATAGGTTTTTT. Translating it yields CASSLVEGEHRFF.

This clonotype was seen a few times. The V call is TRBV29-1, the J call TRBJ2-3, with 12 positions matching TRBD2. The CDR3 contains 13 residues. Unmatched junction bases numbered 5, after V lost 7 bases and J lost 6 bases. The germline gives CDR1 SQVTM, CDR2 ANQGSEA. The DNA for the CDR3 is TGCAGCGGGGGACTAGCGGGCGGGGATACGCAGTATTTT. Translated: CSGGLAGGDTQYF.

V and J are TRBV7-9 and TRBJ2-5, with a tentative D call TRBD2 (5 bases). There are 14 residues in the CDR3. Germline V gene sequence: CDR1 SEHNR, CDR2 FQNEAQ (reference sequence). V lost 5 bases, J lost 5 bases, and 15 bases lay in between. The CDR3 DNA is TGTGCCAGCAGCCCCACTAGATTGGAGGAGACCCAGTACTTC. The encoded protein is CASSPTRLEETQYF. Combining the CDR3 with reference TRBV7-9 and TRBJ2-5 gives the whole variable domain DTGVSQNPRHKITKRGQNVTFRCDPISEHNRLYWYRQTLGQGPEFLTYFQNEAQLEKSRLLSDRFSAERPKGSFSTLEIQRTEQGDSAMYLCASSPTRLEETQYFGPGTRLLVL.

This clonotype showed up just a few times. The chain uses TRBV4-2 and TRBJ2-7, with 10 bases aligning to TRBD1. Germline-derived CDR1 and CDR2 are LGHNA and YNFKEQ. The CDR3 sequence is 17 residues long. J lost 3 bases, V lost 3 bases, and 11 bases had no gene match. CDR3 amino acids: CASSHDIRDRGFYEQYF. CDR3 in DNA: TGTGCCAGCAGCCACGATATCCGGGACAGGGGTTTCTACGAGCAGTACTTC.

The rearrangement joins TRBV15 to TRBJ1-6, with a tentative D call TRBD1 (6 bases). The CDR3 is made up of 17 amino acids. Germline V CDR1 and CDR2: LNHNV, YYDKDF (reference sequence). Trimming shortened V by 2 bases and J by 8 bases, and 19 bases separated the two germline ends. The CDR3 DNA reads as TGTGCCACCAGCAGACAACCCGGAGGGGGGGTGGATTCACCCCTCCACTTT. As protein: CATSRQPGGGVDSPLHF.

The chain combines TRBV29-1 with TRBJ1-6; 10 bases are shared with TRBD1. The CDR3 is 14 residues long. The germline gives CDR1 SQVTM, CDR2 ANQGSEA. V trimming: 7 bases; J trimming: 8 bases; junction bases outside the gene matches: 8. The DNA for the CDR3 is TGCAGCGCTATGACAGGGGGCCTGGATTCACCCCTCCACTTT. It translates to CSAMTGGLDSPLHF.

The CDR3 loop reads CASSLEHAREAGQYF. The CDR3 DNA reads as TGCGCCAGCAGCTTGGAGCATGCTAGAGAAGCGGGGCAGTACTTC. V usage is TRBV5-1 and J usage is TRBJ2-7; possibly TRBD2 for D (6 bases). This CDR3 is 15 amino acids long. Between the trimmed V and J ends, which lost 0 bases and 9 bases, there was a span of 19 bases. Germline lookup yields CDR1 SGHRS and CDR2 YFSETQ.

The chain is built from TRBV6-1 and TRBJ2-5, with D maybe TRBD1 (5 bases). The CDR3 has 13 residues. Per germline, CDR1 MNHNS and CDR2 SASEGT. Trimming took 5 bases from V and 5 from J, leaving 12 bases between them. The CDR3 spells CASSSLRDETQYF. The DNA for the CDR3 is TGTGCCAGCAGTTCCCTCAGGGATGAGACCCAGTACTTC.

The CDR3 reads CSASHSSATTHYNEQFF. CDR3 sequence (DNA): TGCAGTGCCTCTCATTCCTCGGCTACGACTCACTACAATGAGCAGTTCTTC. The V gene is TRBV20-1, the J gene TRBJ2-1; D not certain. The V gene lost 6 bases and the J gene lost 3 bases, with 24 bases spanning the gap. The CDR3 sequence is 17 residues long. Germline CDR1 is DFQATT and CDR2 is SNEGSKA (reference sequence).

In this sample, this clonotype turned up a few times. This chain uses TRBV18 with TRBJ2-7; TRBD2 aligns across 7 bases. Germline loops: CDR1 KGHSH, CDR2 LQKENI. Trimming took 6 bases from V and 5 from J; bases not matched to a gene: 10. CDR3 size: 14 residues. The CDR3 reads CASSETSREDEQYF. CDR3 in DNA: TGTGCCAGCTCTGAGACTAGCCGGGAGGACGAGCAGTACTTC.

The CDR3 DNA reads as TGCGCCAGCAGCACGGGACGTAACTCCTACGAGCAGTACTTC. It codes for CASSTGRNSYEQYF. The rearrangement joins TRBV5-1 to TRBJ2-7, with D perhaps TRBD1 or TRBD2 (5 bases each). Germline CDR1 SGHRS, CDR2 YFSETQ. This CDR3 comprises 14 residues. V dropped 4 bases and J dropped 0 bases, with 11 bases sitting between them.

The chain has TRBV3-1 and TRBJ2-2; possible D gene TRBD1, 5 bases. The CDR3 contains 13 residues. Trimming left V 2 bases short and J 6 bases short, with 7 bases between. The germline CDR1 and CDR2 sequences are LGHDT and YNNKEL (reference sequence). The CDR3: CASSQMGPGELFF. CDR3 in DNA: TGTGCCAGCAGCCAAATGGGGCCCGGGGAGCTGTTTTTT.

The rearrangement uses TRBV5-1 and TRBJ2-1; TRBD2 aligns across 10 bases. CDR3 length equals 21 residues. V shed 2 bases and J 3 bases; nucleotides not matched to a gene: 20. The germline CDR1 and CDR2 sequences are SGHRS and YFSETQ. The CDR3 here is CASSFPTSSGSAGPYYNEQFF. Here the CDR3 DNA reads TGCGCCAGCAGCTTCCCGACATCTAGCGGGAGTGCTGGGCCCTACTACAATGAGCAGTTCTTC.

The chain combines TRBV6-5 with TRBJ2-1; D gene ambiguous. With 2 bases removed from V and 2 bases from J, the gap between germline ends came to 10 bases. CDR1 and CDR2 from the germline V gene are MNHEY and SVGAGI. The CDR3 sequence is 15 residues long. The CDR3 nucleotides are TGTGCCAGCAGTTACGACGGGCGCACCTACAATGAGCAGTTCTTC. Protein sequence: CASSYDGRTYNEQFF.

V and J are TRBV3-1 and TRBJ2-3; TRBD2 matches 10 bases. Germline-derived CDR1 and CDR2 are LGHDT and YNNKEL (reference sequence). The CDR3 runs 16 residues. V dropped 0 bases and J dropped 6; count of bases not matched to a gene: 6. The CDR3 region is CASSQDLAGAWDTQYF. DNA of the CDR3: TGTGCCAGCAGCCAAGATCTAGCGGGAGCCTGGGATACGCAGTATTTT.

This clonotype appeared a few times. This rearrangement joins TRBV27 to TRBJ2-1, with TRBD1 matching 8 bases. The V gene end was trimmed by 0 bases and the J gene end by 9 bases; junction bases not matched to a gene: 10. The germline CDR1 and CDR2 sequences are MNHEY and SMNVEV (reference sequence). The CDR3 extends over 16 amino acids. The CDR3 spells CASSLSSGGQVGEQFF. CDR3 coding DNA: TGTGCCAGCAGTTTATCGTCAGGGGGCCAAGTCGGTGAGCAGTTCTTC.

The V call is TRBV5-1, the J call TRBJ2-7; TRBD1 matches 9 bases. The CDR3 runs to 14 residues. V shed 3 bases, J shed 3 bases, and the junction held 4 bases outside the gene matches. Germline CDR1 is SGHRS and CDR2 is YFSETQ. Written as DNA, the CDR3 is TGCGCCAGCAGCTCCACAGGGGGCAACTACGAGCAGTACTTC. Translated, it gives CASSSTGGNYEQYF.

This clonotype was observed a few times. V usage is TRBV20-1 and J usage is TRBJ2-3, with 7 positions matching TRBD2. Trimming removed 5 bases from V and 10 bases from J; junction bases left unmatched: 9. The CDR3 is made up of 12 amino acids. The germline V gene has CDR1 DFQATT and CDR2 SNEGSKA (reference sequence). DNA for the CDR3: TGCAGTGCTCCCCACGGGGGAGGGGCGCAGTATTTT. As protein: CSAPHGGGAQYF.